The 19 T cell receptor beta chains below come from one sample, sequenced in a study of CD8 T cells in ankylosing spondylitis (dated by TCRdb to the late 2010s). Receptor libraries were prepared by 5' RACE. Sequenced using an Illumina HiSeq 2500. TCRdb itself trimmed the public reads at Q25 with fastp, ran MiXCR and retained productive beta chains. Every distinct CDR3 protein forms one entry, paired with its most common genes and DNA. Across this sample there are some 220,000 distinct CDR3 sequences, with roughly 8.2% seen only once. The top ten constitute 4% to 5% of the sample. The specimen was blood, either unsorted or a sorted T cell fraction (not recorded which). The source of these receptors is a female donor with ankylosing spondylitis or in good health (not recorded which).

This clonotype appeared many times. The V and J genes are TRBV5-1 and TRBJ1-1; D uncertain. Per the germline V gene, CDR1 is SGHRS and CDR2 is YFSETQ. The CDR3 is 14 amino acids. The V gene lost 6 bases and the J gene lost 3 bases, with 15 bases spanning the gap. The CDR3 coding sequence is TGCGCCAGCAAGATCGGGCGTGGAGACACTGAAGCTTTCTTT. This translates into CASKIGRGDTEAFF.

This clonotype has a count of ten or more. V and J are TRBV5-1 and TRBJ2-1; D may be TRBD1 or TRBD2 (5 bases each). The CDR3 has 12 amino acids. Germline assignment: CDR1 SGHRS and CDR2 YFSETQ. The V end was cut by 4 bases, the J end by 6 bases, with 8 bases between. CDR3 nucleotide sequence: TGCGCCAGCAGCGGGGGTTTCAATGAGCAGTTCTTC. This gives the protein CASSGGFNEQFF.

This chain connects TRBV18 to TRBJ2-1, with a tentative D call TRBD2 (5 bases). This CDR3 is 13 amino acids long. Germline V CDR1 and CDR2: KGHSH, LQKENI. Deletions cut 1 base from V and 10 bases from J, with 11 bases between. The CDR3 coding sequence is TGTGCCAGCTCACCACTCGCTGGGGAGGAGCAGTTCTTC. Translated: CASSPLAGEEQFF.

This clonotype was seen at least ten times. The rearrangement uses TRBV6-1 and TRBJ2-3; TRBD2 might be the D (5 bases). There are 15 residues in the CDR3. Trimming took off 4 bases at V and 0 bases at J, with 11 bases between the two ends. Germline V gene lookup returns CDR1 MNHNS and CDR2 SASEGT. The CDR3 reads CASSATGSSTDTQYF. As DNA, the CDR3 is TGTGCCAGCAGTGCTACGGGAAGTAGCACAGATACGCAGTATTTT.

This clonotype was counted at least ten times. The chain joins TRBV20-1 to TRBJ2-1; the D gene could be TRBD1 or TRBD2 (6 bases each). This CDR3 comprises 15 residues. In germline, CDR1 is DFQATT, CDR2 SNEGSKA (reference sequence). The V and J ends lost 3 bases and 6 bases respectively, with 18 bases between them. The DNA for the CDR3 is TGCAGTGCTAGGGGGGGCGGGACCCCCCTCAATGAGCAGTTCTTC. Protein: CSARGGGTPLNEQFF.

At least ten counts were recorded for this clonotype. The chain is built from TRBV19 and TRBJ2-1; tentative D call: TRBD2 (5 bases). Looked up from germline, CDR1 is LNHDA and CDR2 is SQIVND (reference sequence). V lost 6 bases and J lost 7, with 7 bases in between. This CDR3 is built from 11 residues. CDR3 bases: TGTGCCAGTAGGGGAGTTAATGAGCAGTTCTTC. Translated, it gives CASRGVNEQFF.

J is TRBJ2-1 and V is TRBV6-1; D perhaps matches TRBD1 (5 bases). Germline V lookup: CDR1 MNHNS, CDR2 SASEGT. The CDR3 totals 13 residues. With 6 bases removed from V and 13 bases from J, the gap between germline ends came to 19 bases. CDR3 loop: CASRNVGVRRQFF. DNA of the CDR3: TGTGCCAGCAGAAACGTAGGGGTGAGGCGACAGTTCTTC.

This clonotype showed up many times. The genes are TRBV6-2 or TRBV6-3 and TRBJ2-5; TRBD2 matches 11 bases. The V gene's germline CDR1 is MNHEY and CDR2 SVGEGT. The J segment lost 2 bases and the V segment lost 0 bases, leaving 5 bases of the junction unmatched. This CDR3 comprises 17 residues. CDR3 protein: CASSYSRLAGGQETQYF. The CDR3 DNA reads TGTGCCAGCAGTTACTCCAGGCTAGCGGGAGGACAAGAGACCCAGTACTTC.

The chain uses TRBV11-2 and TRBJ1-1; D remains unclear. Germline lookup yields CDR1 SGHAT and CDR2 FQNNGV. V was trimmed by 2 bases and J by 6 bases, leaving 19 bases between them. This CDR3 spans 16 amino acids. The DNA for the CDR3 is TGTGCCAGCAGCTTAAGGACTCTCGGGGATAGGCCTGAAGCTTTCTTT. It yields the protein CASSLRTLGDRPEAFF.

Details on this clonotype: At one of its ends the junction is not consistent with the germline gene, which may arise from a read error. This chain joins TRBV29-1 and TRBJ1-1; D remains ambiguous. Per the germline V gene, CDR1 is SQVTM and CDR2 is ANQGSEA. CDR3 length: 13 residues. The CDR3 loop reads CSVEATMNIEAFF. CDR3 coding DNA: TGCAGCGTTGAAGCCACCATGAACATTGAAGCTTTCTTT.

This clonotype was picked up many times. V usage is TRBV7-2 and J usage is TRBJ2-1, with D unclear. The CDR3 is made up of 15 amino acids. Germline CDR1 is SGHTA and CDR2 is FQGNSA. V was pared by 3 bases and J by 7 bases, with 16 bases between. CDR3 protein: CASSFLLALGNEQFF. The CDR3 DNA is TGTGCCAGCAGCTTCCTATTGGCCTTAGGGAATGAGCAGTTCTTC.

The chain has TRBV20-1 and TRBJ2-1; possible D gene TRBD1, 6 bases. Germline CDR1 and CDR2: DFQATT and SNEGSKA (reference sequence). The CDR3 spans 19 residues. V was pared by 1 base and J by 1 base, with 23 bases between. CDR3 coding DNA: TGCAGTGCTAGAGTGCGATATAGAGGGACACTACCTTCCTACAATGAGCAGTTCTTC. This codes for CSARVRYRGTLPSYNEQFF.

The table lists this clonotype with many counts. This chain links TRBV11-2 with TRBJ1-3, with 9 bases fitting TRBD1. The V segment lost 5 bases and the J segment 4 bases; nucleotides outside the gene matches: 9. This CDR3 comprises 16 residues. Germline V gives CDR1 SGHAT, CDR2 FQNNGV. The DNA for the CDR3 is TGTGCCAGCAGCACGGGCGGACAGGGGTCGGGAAACACCATATATTTT. Its translation: CASSTGGQGSGNTIYF.

In this sample, this clonotype turned up many times. The gene calls are TRBV5-1 and TRBJ1-2; D remains unclear. Trimming removed 1 base at V and 5 bases at J, with 21 bases between. The CDR3 is 17 residues long. Germline CDR1 SGHRS, CDR2 YFSETQ. The CDR3: CASSLTGQTILDYGYTF. CDR3 bases: TGCGCCAGCAGCTTGACCGGCCAAACGATCCTCGATTATGGCTACACCTTC.

In its sample, this clonotype was seen many times. The V call is TRBV6-1, the J call TRBJ2-2; no firm D call. This CDR3 has 15 residues. Germline values: CDR1 MNHNS, CDR2 SASEGT. Trimming cost V 6 bases and J 1 base, with 12 bases left between them. DNA for the CDR3: TGTGCCAGCAGCTTGTCAGTGATGAACACCGGGGAGCTGTTTTTT. It encodes CASSLSVMNTGELFF.

With regard to this clonotype: A clone one base away is much larger, so this may be a read error. The chain combines TRBV6-1 with TRBJ1-3, with D possibly matching TRBD1 (6 bases). This CDR3 contains 18 residues. CDR1 is MNHNS, CDR2 SASEGT, per germline. This chain's CDR3 is CVSRPSPTTGAGGNTIYF. As DNA, the CDR3 is TGTGTCAGCAGACCCTCTCCTACGACAGGAGCTGGTGGAAACACCATATATTTT.

This clonotype was seen only a few times. A much larger clonotype is one base distant, so this may be a read error. The chain links TRBV20-1 to TRBJ2-1; D possibly corresponds to TRBD2 (5 bases). The CDR3 totals 13 residues. Germline V lookup: CDR1 DFQATT, CDR2 SNEGSKA (reference sequence). CDR3 nucleotides: TGCAGTACTAGAGATCTCCGTCTAAATGAGCAGTTCTTC. As protein: CSTRDLRLNEQFF.

This clonotype was recorded at least ten times. This rearrangement joins TRBV3-1 to TRBJ2-7; 9 bases line up with TRBD2. The CDR3 is 17 amino acids. The germline V gene encodes CDR1 LGHDT and CDR2 YNNKEL (reference sequence). V was pared by 1 base and J by 6 bases, with 13 bases of the junction left unmatched. The CDR3 here is CASSQVEAGGNRAEQYF. The DNA for the CDR3 is TGTGCCAGCAGCCAAGTAGAAGCGGGAGGCAATCGAGCCGAGCAGTACTTC.

This clonotype was detected many times. The V gene is TRBV12-3 or TRBV12-4, the J gene TRBJ2-1, with TRBD2 as a possible D gene (6 bases). CDR3 length: 13 amino acids. V was trimmed by 3 bases and J by 5 bases, leaving 8 bases between them. CDR3 protein: CASSLGGDNEQFF. For the CDR3, the DNA is TGTGCCAGCAGTTTGGGAGGAGACAATGAGCAGTTCTTC.